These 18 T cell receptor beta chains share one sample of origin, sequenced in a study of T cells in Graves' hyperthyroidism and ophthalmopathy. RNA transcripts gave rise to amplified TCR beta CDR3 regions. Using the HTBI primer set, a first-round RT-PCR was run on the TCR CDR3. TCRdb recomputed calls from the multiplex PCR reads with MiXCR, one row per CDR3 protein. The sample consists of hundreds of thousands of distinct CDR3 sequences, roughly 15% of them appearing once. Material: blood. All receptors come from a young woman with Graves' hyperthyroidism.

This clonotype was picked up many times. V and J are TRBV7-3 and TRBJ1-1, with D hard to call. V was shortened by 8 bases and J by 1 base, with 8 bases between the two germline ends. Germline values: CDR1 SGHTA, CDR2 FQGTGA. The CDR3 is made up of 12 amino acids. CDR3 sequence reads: CASGDPNTEAFF. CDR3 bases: TGTGCCAGCGGTGACCCGAACACTGAAGCTTTCTTT.

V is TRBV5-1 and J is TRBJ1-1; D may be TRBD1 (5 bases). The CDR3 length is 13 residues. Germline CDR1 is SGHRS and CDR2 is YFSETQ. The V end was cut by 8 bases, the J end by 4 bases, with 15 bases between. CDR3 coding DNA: TGCGCCAGGAGGGGCTCACAAGCCACTGAAGCTTTCTTT. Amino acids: CARRGSQATEAFF.

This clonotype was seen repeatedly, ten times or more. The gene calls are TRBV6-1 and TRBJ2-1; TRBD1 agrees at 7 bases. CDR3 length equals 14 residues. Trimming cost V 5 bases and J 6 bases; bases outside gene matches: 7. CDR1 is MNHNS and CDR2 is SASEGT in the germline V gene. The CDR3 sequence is CASSPGTAINEQFF. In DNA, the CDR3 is TGTGCCAGCAGTCCCGGGACAGCGATCAATGAGCAGTTCTTC.

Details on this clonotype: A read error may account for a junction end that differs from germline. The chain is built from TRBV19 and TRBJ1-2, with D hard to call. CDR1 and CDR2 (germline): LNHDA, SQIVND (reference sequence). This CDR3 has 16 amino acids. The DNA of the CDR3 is TGTGCCGGTAGTTTCTCCGGAGTGGGTACGGGCTATGGCTACACCTTC. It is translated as CAGSFSGVGTGYGYTF.

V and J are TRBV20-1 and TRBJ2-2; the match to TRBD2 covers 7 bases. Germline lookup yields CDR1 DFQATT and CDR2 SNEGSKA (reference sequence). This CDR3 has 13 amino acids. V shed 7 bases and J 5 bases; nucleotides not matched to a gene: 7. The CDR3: CSGEGSRTGELFF. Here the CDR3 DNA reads TGCAGTGGGGAGGGGTCGAGAACCGGGGAGCTGTTTTTT.

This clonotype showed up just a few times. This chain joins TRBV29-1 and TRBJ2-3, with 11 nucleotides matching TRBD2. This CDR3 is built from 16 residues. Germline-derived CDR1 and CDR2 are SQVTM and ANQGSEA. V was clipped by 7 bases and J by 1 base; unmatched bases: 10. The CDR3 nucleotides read TGCAGCGGCAACCTACCGGGACTAGCGGGCACAGATACGCAGTATTTT. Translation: CSGNLPGLAGTDTQYF.

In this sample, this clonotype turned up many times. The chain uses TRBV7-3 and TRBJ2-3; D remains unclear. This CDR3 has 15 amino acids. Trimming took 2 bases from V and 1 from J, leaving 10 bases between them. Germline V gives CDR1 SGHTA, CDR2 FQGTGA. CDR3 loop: CASSLGVLGTDTQYF. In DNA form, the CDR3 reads TGTGCCAGCAGCTTAGGTGTTCTCGGCACAGATACGCAGTATTTT.

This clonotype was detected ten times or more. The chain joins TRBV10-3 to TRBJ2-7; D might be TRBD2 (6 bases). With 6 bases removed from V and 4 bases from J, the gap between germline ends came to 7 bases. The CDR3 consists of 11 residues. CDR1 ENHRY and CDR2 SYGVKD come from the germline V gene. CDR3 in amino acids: CAISREYEQYF. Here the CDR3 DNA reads TGTGCCATCAGCCGGGAGTACGAGCAGTACTTC.

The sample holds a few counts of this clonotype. DNA of the CDR3: TGTGCCAGCAGTGAATTGCGGGCCTACGAGCAGTACTTC. Encoded protein: CASSELRAYEQYF. The V gene is TRBV2, the J gene TRBJ2-7; a possible D gene is TRBD2 (5 bases). Germline loops: CDR1 SNHLY, CDR2 FYNNEI. Trimming removed 2 bases from V and 2 bases from J, with 7 bases in between. The CDR3 is 13 residues long.

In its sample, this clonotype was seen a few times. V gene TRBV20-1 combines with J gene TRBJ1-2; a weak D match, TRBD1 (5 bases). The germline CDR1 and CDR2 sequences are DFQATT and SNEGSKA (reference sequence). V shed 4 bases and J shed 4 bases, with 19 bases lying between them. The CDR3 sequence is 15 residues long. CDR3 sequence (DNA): TGCAGTGCTACCCAGTCCCTCGGGAGGGGCTATGGCTACACCTTC. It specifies CSATQSLGRGYGYTF.

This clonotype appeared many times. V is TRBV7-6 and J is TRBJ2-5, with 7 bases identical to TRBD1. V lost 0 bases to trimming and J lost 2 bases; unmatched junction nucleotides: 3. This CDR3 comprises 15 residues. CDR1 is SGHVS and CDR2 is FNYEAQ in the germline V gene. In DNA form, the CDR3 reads TGTGCCAGCAGCTTAGCTCCGGGACAGCAAGAGACCCAGTACTTC. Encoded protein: CASSLAPGQQETQYF.

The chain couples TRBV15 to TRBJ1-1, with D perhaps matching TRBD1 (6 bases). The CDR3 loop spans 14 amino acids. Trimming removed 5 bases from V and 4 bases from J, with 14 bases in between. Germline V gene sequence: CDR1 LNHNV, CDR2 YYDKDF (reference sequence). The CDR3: CATSVQRGGTEAFF. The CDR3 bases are TGTGCCACCAGCGTTCAGAGGGGGGGCACTGAAGCTTTCTTT.

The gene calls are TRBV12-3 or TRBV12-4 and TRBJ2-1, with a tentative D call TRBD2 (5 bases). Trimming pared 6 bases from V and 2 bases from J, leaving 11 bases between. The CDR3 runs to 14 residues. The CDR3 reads CASRPPGAYNEQFF. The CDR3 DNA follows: TGTGCCAGCAGACCTCCCGGGGCCTACAATGAGCAGTTCTTC.

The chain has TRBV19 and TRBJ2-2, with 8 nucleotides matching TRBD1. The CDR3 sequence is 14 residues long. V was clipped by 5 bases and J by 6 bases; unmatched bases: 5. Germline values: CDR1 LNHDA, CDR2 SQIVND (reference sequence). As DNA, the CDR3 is TGTGCCAGTAGTGCACAACAGGGGGCCGGGGAGCTGTTTTTT. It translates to CASSAQQGAGELFF.

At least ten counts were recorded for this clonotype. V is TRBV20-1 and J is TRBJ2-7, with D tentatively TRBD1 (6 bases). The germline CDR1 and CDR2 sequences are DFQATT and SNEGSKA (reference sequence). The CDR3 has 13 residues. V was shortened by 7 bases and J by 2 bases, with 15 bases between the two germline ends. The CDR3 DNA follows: TGCAGTGGAAGGGGGAGTAGGACCTACGAGCAGTACTTC. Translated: CSGRGSRTYEQYF.

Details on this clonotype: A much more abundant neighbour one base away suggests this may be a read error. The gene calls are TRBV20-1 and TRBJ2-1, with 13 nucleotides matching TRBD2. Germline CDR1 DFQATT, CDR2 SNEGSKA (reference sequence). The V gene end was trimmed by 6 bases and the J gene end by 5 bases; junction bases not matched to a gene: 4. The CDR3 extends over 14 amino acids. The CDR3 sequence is CSATTSGRNNEQFF. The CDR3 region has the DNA TGCAGTGCCACGACTAGCGGGAGGAACAATGAGCAGTTCTTC.

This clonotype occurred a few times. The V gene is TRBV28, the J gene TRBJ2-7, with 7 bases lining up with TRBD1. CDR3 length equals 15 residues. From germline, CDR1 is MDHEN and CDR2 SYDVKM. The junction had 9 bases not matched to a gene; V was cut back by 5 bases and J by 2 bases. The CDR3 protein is CASSARDRRAYEQYF. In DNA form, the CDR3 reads TGTGCCAGCAGTGCCCGGGACAGAAGGGCCTACGAGCAGTACTTC. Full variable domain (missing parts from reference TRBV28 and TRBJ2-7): DVKVTQSSRYLVKRTGEKVFLECVQDMDHENMFWYRQDPGLGLRLIYFSYDVKMKEKGDIPEGYSVSREKKERFSLILESASTNQTSMYLCASSARDRRAYEQYFGPGTRLTVT.

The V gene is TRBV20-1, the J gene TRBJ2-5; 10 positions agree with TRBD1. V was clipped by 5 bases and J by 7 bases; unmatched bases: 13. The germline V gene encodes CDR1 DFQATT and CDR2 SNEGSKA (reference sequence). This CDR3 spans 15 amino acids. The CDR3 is CSASLDRDRGWTQYF. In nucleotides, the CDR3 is TGCAGTGCTTCCTTGGACCGGGACAGGGGATGGACCCAGTACTTC.